A single sample gave rise to the 28 T cell receptor beta chains below, sequenced in a study of CD8+ T cells in alopecia areata (dated by TCRdb to 2016 to 2019). Libraries were constructed by the immunoSEQ multiplex PCR assay. RNA was extracted from all samples and reverse transcribed into cDNA as template for TCR sequencing. TCRdb stores this immuneACCESS table with in-frame sequences only. Part of the clones is absent; in the studies checked, under half of the shortfall reflects unresolved V genes, and no reason is known for the rest. This sample has some 130,000 clones in its table, and more than 45% of those were observed once. The ten largest make up roughly 0.5% of the sample. Per the publication, the time point label means: roughly 27 days on oral tofacitinib. The sample's treatment or condition label, in plain terms: oral pan-JAK inhibitor, 5-10 mg twice daily. The sequencing used CD4+ T cells sorted from blood, collected at week 4, from a patient treated with tofacitinib. The source of these receptors is a human donor with alopecia areata.

CDR3: CASSTHPIPGLAGYNEQFF. DNA for the CDR3: TGTGCCAGCAGCACCCACCCAATTCCGGGACTAGCGGGTTACAATGAGCAGTTCTTC. V is TRBV7-2 and J is TRBJ2-1; 12 bases are a match to TRBD2. This CDR3 region has 19 residues. With 5 bases clipped from V and 4 bases from J, the junction kept 15 bases outside the gene matches. From germline, CDR1 is SGHTA and CDR2 FQGNSA.

The V call is TRBV29-1, the J call TRBJ2-5; D is perhaps TRBD1 (5 bases). The V end lost 4 bases, the J end lost 2 bases, and 14 bases lay between the germline ends. The CDR3 runs to 14 residues. CDR1 and CDR2 from the germline V gene are SQVTM and ANQGSEA. The DNA for the CDR3 is TGCAGCGTTGTGAATCGACAGAAACAAGAGACCCAGTACTTC. Translating gives CSVVNRQKQETQYF.

The chain couples TRBV7-9 to TRBJ1-1; 7 bases are shared with TRBD1. The CDR3 contains 18 residues. CDR1 is SEHNR, CDR2 FQNEAQ, per germline (reference sequence). V was pared by 5 bases and J by 0 bases, with 15 bases of the junction left unmatched. The CDR3 region is CASSPYRDSFGMNTEAFF. Here the CDR3 DNA reads TGTGCCAGCAGCCCCTACCGGGACAGCTTCGGCATGAACACTGAAGCTTTCTTT.

This clone was counted only a few times. This sequence joins TRBV18 and TRBJ2-7; no clear D. Trimming removed 2 bases at V and 5 bases at J, with 7 bases between. This CDR3 has 12 amino acids. Germline loops: CDR1 KGHSH, CDR2 LQKENI. The CDR3 DNA reads as TGTGCCAGCTCACCAGTGGCTCACGAGCAGTACTTC. It codes for CASSPVAHEQYF. The full variable domain, with the rest looked up from reference TRBV18 and TRBJ2-7, is NAGVMQNPRHLVRRRGQEARLRCSPMKGHSHVYWYRQLPEEGLKFMVYLQKENIIDESGMPKERFSAEFPKEGPSILRIQQVVRGDSAAYFCASSPVAHEQYFGPGTRLTVT.

The V and J genes are TRBV29-1 and TRBJ1-2; 7 bases match TRBD1. Germline CDR1 SQVTM, CDR2 ANQGSEA. The CDR3 has 12 residues. The J segment lost 3 bases and the V segment lost 4 bases, leaving 2 bases of the junction unmatched. The CDR3 loop reads CSVAGQDYGYTF. CDR3 in DNA: TGCAGCGTTGCTGGACAGGACTATGGCTACACCTTC.

The V and J genes are TRBV30 and TRBJ2-3; 9 bases fit TRBD2. Germline V CDR1 and CDR2: GTSNPN, SVGIG (reference sequence). The CDR3 runs to 15 residues. V lost 3 bases, J lost 2 bases, and 6 bases stayed unmatched. Here the CDR3 DNA reads TGTGCCTGGAGCCTATCTAGCGGGGTCACAGATACGCAGTATTTT. Protein: CAWSLSSGVTDTQYF.

In this sample, this clone turned up a few times. V and J are TRBV30 and TRBJ1-2; D is unclear. This CDR3 region has 13 residues. V lost 4 bases to trimming and J lost 0 bases, with 9 bases between them. The germline gives CDR1 GTSNPN, CDR2 SVGIG (reference sequence). The CDR3 nucleotides read TGTGCCTGGACGATCGACTCTAACTATGGCTACACCTTC. Amino acid sequence: CAWTIDSNYGYTF.

The rearrangement uses TRBV29-1 and TRBJ1-2; D is perhaps TRBD1 (5 bases). The V end lost 4 bases, the J end lost 9 bases, and 21 bases lay between the germline ends. Germline CDR1 SQVTM, CDR2 ANQGSEA. The CDR3 extends over 14 amino acids. CDR3 DNA sequence: TGCAGCGTTGGCGTAGGGGAAAGACGAAGAAGCTACACCTTC. This encodes CSVGVGERRRSYTF.

CDR3 bases: TGCGCCAGCAGCTTGGATTCCCCGGGCACAGATACGCAGTATTTT. It is translated as CASSLDSPGTDTQYF. The gene calls are TRBV5-1 and TRBJ2-3; D is unresolved. Germline-derived CDR1 and CDR2 are SGHRS and YFSETQ. Trimming left V 0 bases short and J 1 base short, with 9 bases between. The CDR3 length is 15 residues.

For this clone: The sample contains more than one DNA sequence encoding this CDR3. V usage is TRBV29-1 and J usage is TRBJ2-4; D possibly uses TRBD1 or TRBD2 (5 bases each). The CDR3 length is 12 residues. V was cut by 4 bases and J by 1 base, with 5 bases left in between. Germline V gene data show CDR1 as SQVTM and CDR2 as ANQGSEA. CDR3 sequence reads: CSVGGAKNIQYF. The DNA for the CDR3 is TGCAGCGTTGGGGGGGCCAAAAACATTCAGTACTTC.

The CDR3 bases are TGCAGCGTTGACCCGGGACAGGGTGCCTACGAGCAGTACTTC. It translates to CSVDPGQGAYEQYF. This rearrangement joins TRBV29-1 to TRBJ2-7; 9 nucleotides match TRBD1. CDR3 length: 14 amino acids. The ends lost 3 bases at V and 2 bases at J; junction bases unmatched: 5. Germline V lookup: CDR1 SQVTM, CDR2 ANQGSEA.

This clone was seen a handful of times. This chain uses TRBV23-1 with TRBJ1-5, with D unclear. TRBV23-1 is classed as an ORF, of uncertain function. The CDR3 length is 18 residues. Between the trimmed V and J ends, which lost 4 bases and 0 bases, there was a span of 19 bases. The CDR3 region is CASSLRSVGRHSNQPQHF. For the CDR3, the DNA is TGCGCCAGCAGTCTCCGGTCGGTAGGGCGACATAGCAATCAGCCCCAGCATTTT.

Here the CDR3 DNA reads TGCAGCGTTAAGGCAGGGTCGAAAGAGCAGTACTTC. It is translated as CSVKAGSKEQYF. The chain uses TRBV29-1 and TRBJ2-7, with D possibly TRBD1 on 5 matching bases. This CDR3 is built from 12 residues. Germline V gene sequence: CDR1 SQVTM, CDR2 ANQGSEA. Trimming removed 5 bases from V and 7 bases from J, with 15 bases in between.

The sample holds a few counts of this clone. This chain joins TRBV5-6 and TRBJ1-1; D is possibly TRBD1 (6 bases). Germline values: CDR1 SGHDT, CDR2 YYEEEE. The CDR3 has 16 residues. V was pared by 2 bases and J by 0 bases, with 14 bases between. This CDR3 is CASSFMSGTLNTEAFF. CDR3 nucleotides: TGTGCCAGCAGCTTTATGTCCGGGACACTGAACACTGAAGCTTTCTTT.

The chain employs TRBV6-6 and TRBJ1-1; D is unclear. The CDR3 extends over 14 amino acids. V shed 7 bases and J shed 1 base, with 13 bases lying between them. Germline CDR1 reads MNHNY; CDR2 reads SVGAGI (reference sequence). CDR3 amino acids: CASNGGNSNTEAFF. CDR3 in DNA: TGTGCCAGCAATGGAGGGAACTCGAACACTGAAGCTTTCTTT.

There are a few counts of this clone. The J gene is TRBJ2-2, the V gene TRBV2; TRBD2 aligns across 9 bases. This CDR3 has 17 residues. Germline lookup yields CDR1 SNHLY and CDR2 FYNNEI. With 9 bases clipped from V and 8 bases from J, the junction kept 19 bases outside the gene matches. Written as DNA, the CDR3 is TGTGCCAGGAGAGGGACTAGCCGTTCGGGGCGCACAGGGGAGCTGTTTTTT. Its translation is CARRGTSRSGRTGELFF.

The sample holds a few counts of this clone. The J gene is TRBJ2-7, the V gene TRBV5-6; D remains unclear. V lost 4 bases and J lost 3, with 5 bases in between. Germline CDR1 and CDR2: SGHDT and YYEEEE. The CDR3 has 11 amino acids. CDR3 protein: CASSGFYEQYF. CDR3 DNA: TGTGCCAGCAGCGGATTCTACGAGCAGTACTTC.

The V gene is TRBV6-5, the J gene TRBJ1-1; D gene ambiguous. Germline loops: CDR1 MNHEY, CDR2 SVGAGI. Trimming removed 6 bases at V and 4 bases at J, with 9 bases between. The CDR3 has 12 residues. The DNA for the CDR3 is TGTGCCAGCAGGTGGTTGGGCACTGAAGCTTTCTTT. Its translation is CASRWLGTEAFF.

The sample holds a few counts of this clone. The gene calls are TRBV30 and TRBJ2-3, with 12 bases matching TRBD2. From germline, CDR1 is GTSNPN and CDR2 SVGIG (reference sequence). The CDR3 totals 16 residues. Unmatched junction bases numbered 11, after V lost 4 bases and J lost 6 bases. CDR3 residues: CAWTSGRGPSRDTQYF. The CDR3 DNA reads TGTGCCTGGACTAGCGGGAGGGGACCCTCACGTGATACGCAGTATTTT.

The table lists this clone with a few counts. The chain uses TRBV4-1 and TRBJ1-1; 11 bases align to TRBD1. Looked up from germline, CDR1 is MGHRA and CDR2 is YSYEKL. J lost 5 bases, V lost 2 bases, and 10 bases had no gene match. This CDR3 has 17 amino acids. CDR3 nucleotides: TGCGCCAGCAGCCAATTAGGACAGGGGGCTCGAGAAACTGAAGCTTTCTTT. It is translated as CASSQLGQGARETEAFF.

In this sample, this clone turned up a few times. The genes are TRBV27 and TRBJ1-2; 9 bases align to TRBD1. Trimming removed 6 bases from V and 4 bases from J; junction bases left unmatched: 6. Germline loops: CDR1 MNHEY, CDR2 SMNVEV (reference sequence). The CDR3 runs 14 residues. CDR3 region: CASRPPGQGYGYTF. CDR3 DNA: TGTGCCAGCAGGCCTCCGGGACAGGGCTATGGCTACACCTTC.

This clone has a handful of counts. The V gene is TRBV28, the J gene TRBJ1-2; D might be TRBD1 (5 bases). The CDR3 is made up of 13 amino acids. Germline loops: CDR1 MDHEN, CDR2 SYDVKM. V lost 5 bases and J 5 bases, leaving 12 bases between the germline ends. This CDR3 is CASSQGLNYGYTF. CDR3 coding DNA: TGTGCCAGCAGTCAGGGACTTAATTATGGCTACACCTTC.

This clone was observed a handful of times. The V and J genes are TRBV29-1 and TRBJ2-3; D is unresolved. The germline V gene encodes CDR1 SQVTM and CDR2 ANQGSEA. V was trimmed by 7 bases and J by 1 base, leaving 15 bases between them. This CDR3 has 14 amino acids. The CDR3 sequence is CSAEPPRGTDTQYF. The CDR3 DNA sequence: TGCAGCGCCGAACCCCCCCGGGGCACAGATACGCAGTATTTT.

CDR3 in DNA: TGTGCCAGCTCCCGGGGTCACGCGGGGGATACGCAGTATTTT. Its translation is CASSRGHAGDTQYF. The J gene is TRBJ2-3, the V gene TRBV6-6; possible D gene TRBD2, 6 bases. The ends were cut back, 8 bases at V and 6 bases at J, with 18 bases in the middle. The germline V gene has CDR1 MNHNY and CDR2 SVGAGI (reference sequence). This CDR3 has 14 residues.

J is TRBJ1-2 and V is TRBV29-1; D gene uncertain. This CDR3 comprises 12 residues. The V end lost 0 bases, the J end lost 7 bases, and 9 bases lay between the germline ends. Germline V gene lookup returns CDR1 SQVTM and CDR2 ANQGSEA. DNA for the CDR3: TGCAGCGTTGAAGATCTCATAGGTGGCTACACCTTC. Protein product: CSVEDLIGGYTF. Based on the CDR3 plus reference TRBV29-1 and TRBJ1-2, the full variable domain is SAVISQKPSRDICQRGTSLTIQCQVDSQVTMMFWYRQQPGQSLTLIATANQGSEATYESGFVIDKFPISRPNLTFSTLTVSNMSPEDSSIYLCSVEDLIGGYTFGSGTRLTVV.

This sequence joins TRBV30 and TRBJ2-7; perhaps TRBD1 as D (6 bases). The CDR3 contains 14 residues. The germline V and J ends were trimmed by 0 bases and 5 bases, with 14 bases remaining between them. In germline, CDR1 is GTSNPN, CDR2 SVGIG (reference sequence). The CDR3 DNA sequence: TGTGCCTGGAGTGTACGTGGGGGCTGGGACGAGCAGTACTTC. Encoded protein: CAWSVRGGWDEQYF.

In its sample, this clone was seen a few times. The V call is TRBV5-1, the J call TRBJ1-2; 7 positions match TRBD1. The CDR3 is 14 residues long. J was trimmed by 6 bases and V by 0 bases; bases with no gene match: 5. Germline CDR1 and CDR2: SGHRS and YFSETQ. The CDR3 DNA reads TGCGCCAGCAGCTTGGGAGGGGGCCGCGATGGCTACACCTTC. Translating it yields CASSLGGGRDGYTF. Using reference TRBV5-1 and TRBJ1-2 for the parts outside the CDR3, the full variable domain is KAGVTQTPRYLIKTRGQQVTLSCSPISGHRSVSWYQQTPGQGLQFLFEYFSETQRNKGNFPGRFSGRQFSNSRSEMNVSTLELGDSALYLCASSLGGGRDGYTFGSGTRLTVV.

The rearrangement uses TRBV7-9 and TRBJ2-7, with D unclear. From germline, CDR1 is SEHNR and CDR2 FQNEAQ (reference sequence). V was shortened by 0 bases and J by 5 bases, with 5 bases between the two germline ends. The CDR3 contains 12 residues. CDR3 nucleotides: TGTGCCAGCAGCTTAGCAGTGGACGAGCAGTACTTC. Translating it yields CASSLAVDEQYF. The variable domain in full, with the rest retrieved from reference TRBV7-9 and TRBJ2-7, is DTGVSQNPRHKITKRGQNVTFRCDPISEHNRLYWYRQTLGQGPEFLTYFQNEAQLEKSRLLSDRFSAERPKGSFSTLEIQRTEQGDSAMYLCASSLAVDEQYFGPGTRLTVT.